A selection of T cell receptor beta chains follows, all from one sample in a study of CD8 T cells in ankylosing spondylitis. TCRdb re-called the 5' RACE reads through MiXCR, storing one row per CDR3 protein. The sample has some 270,000 distinct CDR3 sequences, 15% to 20% seen once. The sample taken for sequencing was blood, either unsorted or a sorted T cell fraction (not recorded which). The receptors come from a male donor with ankylosing spondylitis or in good health (not recorded which). Both conserved end residues are part of each CDR3. The order of the fields is D gene, V gene, J gene, clone size, CDR3 protein, CDR3 DNA. A D gene is named only where the DNA matches it firmly. Size tells how often a clone was seen (once, few, many) or the class of an expanded clone, and some rows leave it out.

.	TRBV4-1	TRBJ1-5	.	CASSQDTGAEDQPQHF	TGCGCCAGCAGCCAAGATACGGGGGCGGAGGATCAGCCCCAGCATTTT
.	TRBV11-3	TRBJ2-2	.	CASSSTSRELFF	TGTGCCAGCAGCTCTACTAGTCGGGAGCTGTTTTTT
.	TRBV29-1	TRBJ2-3	few	CSVEAEADTQYF	TGCAGCGTTGAAGCGGAGGCGGATACGCAGTATTTT
.	TRBV29-1	TRBJ2-2	many	CSAERENTGELFF	TGCAGCGCCGAACGGGAGAACACCGGGGAGCTGTTTTTT
.	TRBV7-9	TRBJ2-1	.	CASTTLGNEQFF	TGTGCCAGCACCACCTTGGGGAATGAGCAGTTCTTC
TRBD1	TRBV29-1	TRBJ2-1	many	CSVEGGQSSYNEQFF	TGCAGCGTTGAAGGGGGACAGAGCTCCTACAATGAGCAGTTCTTC
TRBD2	TRBV29-1	TRBJ2-7	few	CSVEVLAGGYEQYF	TGCAGCGTTGAAGTACTAGCGGGAGGCTACGAGCAGTACTTC
.	TRBV12-3/TRBV12-4	TRBJ2-2	many	CASKTRLKNTGELFF	TGTGCCAGCAAGACTAGACTGAAGAACACCGGGGAGCTGTTTTTT
.	TRBV5-1	TRBJ2-1	few	CASSPTSQRVSYNEQFF	TGCGCCAGCAGCCCTACGTCTCAGCGCGTCTCCTACAATGAGCAGTTCTTC
.	TRBV27	TRBJ2-3	.	CASRVGDTQYF	TGTGCCAGCAGAGTAGGAGATACGCAGTATTTT
.	TRBV7-9	TRBJ2-1	many	CASSLEANEQFF	TGTGCCAGCAGCTTAGAGGCCAATGAGCAGTTCTTC
.	TRBV27	TRBJ2-1	.	CASSPLYGINSYNEQFF	TGTGCCAGCAGTCCCTTATACGGGATTAACTCCTACAATGAGCAGTTCTTC
.	TRBV14	TRBJ2-1	few	CASSQEWGSRGSSYNEQFF	TGTGCCAGCAGCCAAGAGTGGGGGTCCCGGGGGAGCTCCTACAATGAGCAGTTCTTC
TRBD2	TRBV4-1	TRBJ2-1	few	CASSLGLALNEQFF	TGCGCCAGCAGCCTCGGACTAGCCCTCAATGAGCAGTTCTTC
TRBD1	TRBV25-1	TRBJ2-1	.	CASSEWGQGPYNEQFF	TGTGCCAGCAGTGAATGGGGACAGGGCCCCTACAATGAGCAGTTCTTC
.	TRBV5-1	TRBJ2-7	.	CASSLQGFYEQYF	TGCGCCAGCAGCTTACAGGGTTTCTACGAGCAGTACTTC
.	TRBV20-1	TRBJ2-2	few	CSASTAGSSGELFF	TGCAGTGCTAGCACTGCGGGATCATCCGGGGAGCTGTTTTTT
.	TRBV29-1	TRBJ2-1	few	CSVDGQNNEQFF	TGCAGCGTTGACGGACAGAACAATGAGCAGTTCTTC
.	TRBV4-3	TRBJ2-1	.	CASSQGWGNEQFF	TGCGCCAGCAGCCAAGGCTGGGGGAATGAGCAGTTCTTC
TRBD1	TRBV7-9	TRBJ2-3	many	CASSLADRVTDTQYF	TGTGCCAGCAGCTTAGCGGACAGGGTGACAGATACGCAGTATTTT
.	TRBV29-1	TRBJ2-1	few	CSVGGSLAINEQFF	TGCAGCGTCGGCGGCAGTCTGGCCATTAATGAGCAGTTCTTC
TRBD2	TRBV3-1	TRBJ2-7	few	CASSPRASGSYEQYF	TGTGCCAGCAGCCCCCGAGCTAGCGGGAGCTACGAGCAGTACTTC
.	TRBV12-3/TRBV12-4	TRBJ2-7	many	CASSFQGWREQYF	TGTGCCAGCAGTTTCCAGGGATGGAGGGAGCAGTACTTC
.	TRBV9	TRBJ2-1	few	CASSEAQSSYNEQFF	TGTGCCAGCAGCGAAGCGCAAAGCTCCTACAATGAGCAGTTCTTC
.	TRBV9	TRBJ1-1	few	CASSVASGSEAFF	TGTGCCAGCAGCGTAGCTAGTGGCAGTGAAGCTTTCTTT
.	TRBV29-1	TRBJ2-2	few	CSALATNTGELFF	TGCAGCGCCTTAGCGACGAACACCGGGGAGCTGTTTTTT
.	TRBV5-1	TRBJ1-6	.	CASSWALLNSPLHF	TGCGCCAGCAGCTGGGCCCTTCTTAATTCACCCCTCCACTTT
TRBD2	TRBV5-6	TRBJ2-1	few	CASSLEGLDPIYEQFF	TGTGCCAGCAGCTTGGAGGGACTAGACCCTATCTATGAGCAGTTCTTC
.	TRBV2	TRBJ2-6	medium-sized	CASSELGYGANVLTF	TGTGCCAGCTCTGAACTCGGCTACGGGGCCAACGTCCTGACTTTC
.	TRBV9	TRBJ2-1	few	CASSSKELLNEQFF	TGTGCCAGCAGCTCGAAGGAACTACTCAATGAGCAGTTCTTC
.	TRBV29-1	TRBJ2-2	once	CSVENGHTGELFF	TGCAGCGTTGAAAACGGACACACCGGGGAGCTGTTTTTT
.	TRBV18	TRBJ1-1	.	CASSPPANTEAFF	TGTGCCAGCTCACCACCAGCGAACACTGAAGCTTTCTTT
.	TRBV11-2	TRBJ2-3	few	CASSLEAGKSTDTQYF	TGTGCCAGCAGCTTAGAGGCGGGGAAAAGCACAGATACGCAGTATTTT
TRBD1	TRBV4-1	TRBJ1-2	few	CASSQVWTGEIYGYTF	TGCGCCAGCAGCCAAGTCTGGACAGGTGAAATATATGGCTACACCTTC
.	TRBV3-1	TRBJ2-1	.	CASSQDMGLFNEQFF	TGTGCCAGCAGCCAAGATATGGGGCTTTTTAATGAGCAGTTCTTC
.	TRBV10-3	TRBJ2-3	.	CAIREEGPPFDTQYF	TGTGCCATCAGGGAGGAGGGACCCCCCTTCGATACGCAGTATTTT
TRBD2	TRBV4-2	TRBJ2-1	many	CASSHIWASGNEQFF	TGTGCCAGCAGCCACATATGGGCTAGCGGGAACGAGCAGTTCTTC
.	TRBV18	TRBJ2-7	.	CASSPPLRGTGGEQYF	TGTGCCAGCTCACCACCTTTGAGGGGCACAGGTGGCGAGCAGTACTTC
.	TRBV20-1	TRBJ2-3	.	CSARSADTQYF	TGCAGTGCTAGATCGGCAGATACGCAGTATTTT
TRBD2	TRBV4-1	TRBJ2-1	once	CASSQGASGRWSHEQFF	TGCGCCAGCAGCCAAGGGGCTAGCGGGAGATGGTCGCATGAGCAGTTCTTC
.	TRBV20-1	TRBJ2-7	many	CSAIQPDRSSYEQYF	TGCAGTGCTATCCAACCGGACCGAAGCTCCTACGAGCAGTACTTC
.	TRBV4-3	TRBJ1-3	.	CASSQSYAYSGNTIYF	TGCGCCAGCAGCCAAAGTTACGCTTACTCTGGAAACACCATATATTTT
TRBD2	TRBV6-1	TRBJ2-3	.	CASSPLEAGGPLDTQYF	TGTGCCAGCAGTCCTCTAGAGGCGGGAGGGCCTTTGGATACGCAGTATTTT
.	TRBV12-3/TRBV12-4	TRBJ2-5	many	CASSFGVETQYF	TGTGCCAGCAGTTTTGGTGTCGAGACCCAGTACTTC
.	TRBV25-1	TRBJ2-4	few	CASSEQGMTKNIQYF	TGTGCCAGCAGTGAGCAGGGGATGACCAAAAACATTCAGTACTTC
TRBD1	TRBV20-1	TRBJ2-5	few	CSARDHDRGPGETQYF	TGCAGTGCTAGAGATCACGACAGGGGGCCAGGAGAGACCCAGTACTTC
TRBD1	TRBV4-1	TRBJ2-7	.	CASSQAPGTGDYEQYF	TGCGCCAGCAGCCAAGCCCCCGGGACAGGGGACTACGAGCAGTACTTC
.	TRBV6-2/TRBV6-3	TRBJ1-1	few	CASSLQGITEAFF	TGTGCCAGCAGCCTCCAGGGGATCACTGAAGCTTTCTTT
.	TRBV20-1	TRBJ1-3	.	CSAKHRDIGNTIYF	TGCAGTGCTAAACACCGGGACATTGGAAACACCATATATTTT
.	TRBV27	TRBJ2-1	many	CASSPGLYNEQFF	TGTGCCAGCAGTCCCGGACTCTACAATGAGCAGTTCTTC
.	TRBV15	TRBJ1-5	.	CATSRVPYNSNQPQHF	TGTGCCACCAGCAGAGTTCCCTACAATAGCAATCAGCCCCAGCATTTT
.	TRBV27	TRBJ2-2	many	CASGGGDYTGELFF	TGTGCCAGCGGAGGGGGAGATTACACCGGGGAGCTGTTTTTT
.	TRBV7-9	TRBJ2-1	.	CASSPDRRGDEQFF	TGTGCCAGCAGCCCAGACCGGAGAGGCGATGAGCAGTTCTTC
TRBD1	TRBV29-1	TRBJ1-1	few	CSDQGADTEAFF	TGCAGCGATCAGGGGGCGGACACTGAAGCTTTCTTT
TRBD2	TRBV12-3/TRBV12-4	TRBJ2-2	few	CASSLIPSGNTGELFF	TGTGCCAGCAGTTTAATTCCTAGCGGGAACACCGGGGAGCTGTTTTTT
TRBD2	TRBV20-1	TRBJ2-1	few	CSAGRLAETDGHNEQFF	TGCAGTGCTGGCCGACTAGCGGAGACAGACGGCCACAATGAGCAGTTCTTC
.	TRBV27	TRBJ2-1	many	CASSLGAREFF	TGTGCCAGCAGTCTCGGGGCCAGGGAGTTCTTC
.	TRBV12-3/TRBV12-4	TRBJ2-7	many	CASSAGYEQYF	TGTGCCAGCAGTGCGGGGTACGAGCAGTACTTC